This TCR beta chain came from a study of blood T cell repertoires in COVID-19. Study overall: The origin of the acute and convalescent COVID-19 samples was the United States, Italy and Spain. PBMCs, B-cell-depleted T cells, or T cells were the source of the cDNA or gDNA that made up the material.

V lost 6 bases to trimming and J lost 0 bases; unmatched junction nucleotides: 7. Germline V gives CDR1 SGHTA, CDR2 FQGTGA. The CDR3 contains 15 residues. Per the authors' pipeline: Nucleated cell number was recorded as an estimate derived from reference gene primer amplification. Data came from immunoSEQ multiplex PCR; TCRdb stores just in-frame clones and leaves some out. V and J calls and clone size are given by that table; D and trimming were obtained from the DNA. The data contain some 190,000 clones, roughly 80% of them singletons. The sequenced sample was peripheral blood. The receptor was isolated from a man in his 60s with acute or convalescent COVID-19. The chain recombines TRBV7-3 with TRBJ2-7, with 8 bases lining up with TRBD1. CDR3 sequence: CASRFDRGSSYEQYF. DNA of the CDR3: TGTGCCAGCAGGTTTGACAGGGGAAGCTCCTACGAGCAGTACTTC.